The entry below gives a single TCR beta chain sequence along with its context. The assay was immunoSEQ multiplex PCR, and TCRdb's table has in-frame clones only and misses some. The table includes fewer than 95,000 clones, 80% to 95% detected once. The sample is drawn from a study of blood T cell repertoires in COVID-19. After removal of 5 bases from V and 6 bases from J, the junction contained 14 bases not matched to a gene. Germline values: CDR1 MNHNY, CDR2 SVGAGI (reference sequence). The CDR3 totals 18 residues. This sequence joins TRBV6-6 and TRBJ1-6; 9 bases agree with TRBD1. Sample: peripheral blood. The sequence came from a woman older than 75 with acute or convalescent COVID-19. CDR3 protein: CASSPPWDRVGGNSPLHF. CDR3 bases: TGTGCCAGCAGTCCCCCTTGGGACAGGGTAGGTGGTAATTCACCCCTCCACTTT.